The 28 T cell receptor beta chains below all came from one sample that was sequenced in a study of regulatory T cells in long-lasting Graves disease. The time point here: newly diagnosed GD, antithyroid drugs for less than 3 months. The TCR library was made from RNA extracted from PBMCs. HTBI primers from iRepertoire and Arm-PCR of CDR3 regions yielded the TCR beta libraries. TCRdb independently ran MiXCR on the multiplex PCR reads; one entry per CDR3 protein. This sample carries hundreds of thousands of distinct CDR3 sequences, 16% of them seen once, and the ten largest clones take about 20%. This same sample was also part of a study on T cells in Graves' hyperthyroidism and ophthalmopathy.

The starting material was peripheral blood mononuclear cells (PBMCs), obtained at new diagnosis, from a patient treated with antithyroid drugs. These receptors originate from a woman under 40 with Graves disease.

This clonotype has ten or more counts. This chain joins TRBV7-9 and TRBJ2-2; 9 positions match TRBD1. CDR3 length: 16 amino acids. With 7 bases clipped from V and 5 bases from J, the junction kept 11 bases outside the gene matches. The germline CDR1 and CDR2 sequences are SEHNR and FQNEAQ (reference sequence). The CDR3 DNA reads TGTGCCAGCACATACGACTACGGACAGGGGACCGGGGAGCTGTTTTTT. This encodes CASTYDYGQGTGELFF.

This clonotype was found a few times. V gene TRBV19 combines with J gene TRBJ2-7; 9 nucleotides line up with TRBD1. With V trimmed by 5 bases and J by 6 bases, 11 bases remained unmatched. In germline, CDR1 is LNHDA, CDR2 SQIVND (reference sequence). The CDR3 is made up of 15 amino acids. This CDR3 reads CASSARDRAFPEQYF. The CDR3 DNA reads TGTGCCAGTAGTGCCCGGGACAGGGCTTTTCCCGAGCAGTACTTC.

The CDR3 region has the DNA TGCAGTGCCACCCCATCTGGGGAGGATACGCAGTATTTT. Protein product: CSATPSGEDTQYF. The rearrangement links TRBV20-1 to TRBJ2-3; D perhaps matches TRBD2 (5 bases). Germline CDR1 and CDR2: DFQATT and SNEGSKA (reference sequence). The CDR3 totals 13 residues. Trimming left V 6 bases short and J 6 bases short, with 16 bases between.

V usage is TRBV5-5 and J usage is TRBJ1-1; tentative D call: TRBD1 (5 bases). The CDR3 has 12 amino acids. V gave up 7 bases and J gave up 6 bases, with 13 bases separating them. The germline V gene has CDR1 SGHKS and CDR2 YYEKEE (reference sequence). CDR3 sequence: CASLTQGAEAFF. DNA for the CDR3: TGTGCCAGCCTTACCCAGGGCGCTGAAGCTTTCTTT.

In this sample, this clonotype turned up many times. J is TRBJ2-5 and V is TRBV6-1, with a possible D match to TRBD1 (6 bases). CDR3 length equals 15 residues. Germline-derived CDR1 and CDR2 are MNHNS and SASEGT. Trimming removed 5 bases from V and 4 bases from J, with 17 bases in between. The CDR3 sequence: CASSRGQPGAETQYF. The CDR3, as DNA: TGTGCCAGCAGTAGAGGACAGCCTGGGGCAGAGACCCAGTACTTC.

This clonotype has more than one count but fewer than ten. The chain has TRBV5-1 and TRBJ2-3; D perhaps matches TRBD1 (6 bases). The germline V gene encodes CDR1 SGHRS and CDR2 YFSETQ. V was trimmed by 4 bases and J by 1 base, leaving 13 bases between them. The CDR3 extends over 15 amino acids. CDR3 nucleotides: TGCGCCAGCAGCATCAGGGGTTCGGGCACAGATACGCAGTATTTT. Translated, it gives CASSIRGSGTDTQYF. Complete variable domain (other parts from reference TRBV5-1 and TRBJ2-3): KAGVTQTPRYLIKTRGQQVTLSCSPISGHRSVSWYQQTPGQGLQFLFEYFSETQRNKGNFPGRFSGRQFSNSRSEMNVSTLELGDSALYLCASSIRGSGTDTQYFGPGTRLTVL.

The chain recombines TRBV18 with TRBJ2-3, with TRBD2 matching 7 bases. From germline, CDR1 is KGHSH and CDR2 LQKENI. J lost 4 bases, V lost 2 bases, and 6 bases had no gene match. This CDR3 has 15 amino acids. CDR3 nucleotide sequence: TGTGCCAGCTCACCATTGGGAGGGGAGGCAGATACGCAGTATTTT. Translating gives CASSPLGGEADTQYF.

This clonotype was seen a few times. As DNA, the CDR3 is TGTGCCAGCAGCCAAGGACCAGGGCGGACTGAAGCTTTCTTT. Encoded protein: CASSQGPGRTEAFF. The chain joins TRBV7-3 to TRBJ1-1; D might be TRBD1 (5 bases). V was clipped by 5 bases and J by 5 bases, with 15 bases between them. The CDR3 has 14 residues. Germline CDR1 and CDR2: SGHTA and FQGTGA.

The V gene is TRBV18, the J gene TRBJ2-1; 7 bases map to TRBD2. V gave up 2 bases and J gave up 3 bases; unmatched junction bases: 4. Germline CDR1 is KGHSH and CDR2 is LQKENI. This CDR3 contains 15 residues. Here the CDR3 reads CASSPAGEVYNEQFF. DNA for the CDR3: TGTGCCAGCTCACCAGCGGGAGAAGTCTACAATGAGCAGTTCTTC. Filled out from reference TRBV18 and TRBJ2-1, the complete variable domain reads NAGVMQNPRHLVRRRGQEARLRCSPMKGHSHVYWYRQLPEEGLKFMVYLQKENIIDESGMPKERFSAEFPKEGPSILRIQQVVRGDSAAYFCASSPAGEVYNEQFFGPGTRLTVL.

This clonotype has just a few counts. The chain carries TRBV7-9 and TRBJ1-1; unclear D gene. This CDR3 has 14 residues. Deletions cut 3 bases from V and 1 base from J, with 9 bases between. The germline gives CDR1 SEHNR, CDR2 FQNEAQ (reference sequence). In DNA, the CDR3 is TGTGCCAGCAGCTTTCTGTACTCGAACACTGAAGCTTTCTTT. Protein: CASSFLYSNTEAFF.

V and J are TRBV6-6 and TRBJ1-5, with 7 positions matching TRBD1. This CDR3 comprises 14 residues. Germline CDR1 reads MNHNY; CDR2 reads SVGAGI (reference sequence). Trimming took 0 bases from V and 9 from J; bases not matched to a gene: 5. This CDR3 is CASSYSEGARPQHF. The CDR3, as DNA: TGTGCCAGCAGTTACTCGGAGGGGGCGCGGCCCCAGCATTTT.

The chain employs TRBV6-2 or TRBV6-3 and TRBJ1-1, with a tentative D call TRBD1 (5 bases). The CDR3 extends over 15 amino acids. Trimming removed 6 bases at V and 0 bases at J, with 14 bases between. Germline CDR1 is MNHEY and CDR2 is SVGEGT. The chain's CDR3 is CASSYRDAMNTEAFF. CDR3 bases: TGTGCCAGCAGCTACCGGGACGCAATGAACACTGAAGCTTTCTTT.

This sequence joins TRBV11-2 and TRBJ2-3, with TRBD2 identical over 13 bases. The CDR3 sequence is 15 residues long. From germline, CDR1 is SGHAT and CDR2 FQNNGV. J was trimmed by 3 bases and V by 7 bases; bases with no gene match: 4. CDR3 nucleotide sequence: TGTGCCAGCACCAGACTAGCGGGAGGAACAGATACGCAGTATTTT. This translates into CASTRLAGGTDTQYF.

The CDR3 reads CASSLEGVHEQFF. As DNA, the CDR3 is TGTGCCAGCAGCTTAGAGGGGGTGCACGAGCAGTTCTTC. The rearrangement links TRBV11-2 to TRBJ2-1, with D perhaps being TRBD1 or TRBD2 (5 bases each). Trimming cost V 0 bases and J 10 bases, with 10 bases left between them. The CDR3 spans 13 residues. Germline CDR1 SGHAT, CDR2 FQNNGV. The variable domain in full, with the rest retrieved from reference TRBV11-2 and TRBJ2-1, is EAGVAQSPRYKIIEKRQSVAFWCNPISGHATLYWYQQILGQGPKLLIQFQNNGVVDDSQLPKDRFSAERLKGVDSTLKIQPAKLEDSAVYLCASSLEGVHEQFFGPGTRLTVL.

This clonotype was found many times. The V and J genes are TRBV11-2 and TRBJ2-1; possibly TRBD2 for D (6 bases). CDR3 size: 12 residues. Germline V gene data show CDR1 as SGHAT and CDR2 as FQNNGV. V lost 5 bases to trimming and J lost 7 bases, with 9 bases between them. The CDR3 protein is CASSTGVNEQFF. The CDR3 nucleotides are TGTGCCAGCAGCACGGGAGTTAATGAGCAGTTCTTC.

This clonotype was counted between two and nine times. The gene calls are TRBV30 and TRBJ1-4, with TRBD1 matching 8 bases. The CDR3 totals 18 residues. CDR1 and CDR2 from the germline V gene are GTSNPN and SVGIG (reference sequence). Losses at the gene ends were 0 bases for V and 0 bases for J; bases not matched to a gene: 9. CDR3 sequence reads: CAWSVREYRGSTNEKLFF. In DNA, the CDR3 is TGTGCCTGGAGTGTACGGGAGTACAGGGGGTCAACTAATGAAAAACTGTTTTTT. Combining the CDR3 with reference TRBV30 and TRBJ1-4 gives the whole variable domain SQTIHQWPATLVQPVGSPLSLECTVEGTSNPNLYWYRQAAGRGLQLLFYSVGIGQISSEVPQNLSASRPQDRQFILSSKKLLLSDSGFYLCAWSVREYRGSTNEKLFFGSGTQLSVL.

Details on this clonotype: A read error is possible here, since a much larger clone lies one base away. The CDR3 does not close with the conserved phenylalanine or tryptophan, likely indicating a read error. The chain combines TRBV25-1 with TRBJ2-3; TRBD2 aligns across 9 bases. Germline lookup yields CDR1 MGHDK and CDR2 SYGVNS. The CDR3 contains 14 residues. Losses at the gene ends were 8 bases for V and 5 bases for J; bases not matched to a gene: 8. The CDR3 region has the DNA TGTGCCAGCGGGGTAGCGGGAGCGGTAGATACGCAGTATTCT. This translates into CASGVAGAVDTQYS.

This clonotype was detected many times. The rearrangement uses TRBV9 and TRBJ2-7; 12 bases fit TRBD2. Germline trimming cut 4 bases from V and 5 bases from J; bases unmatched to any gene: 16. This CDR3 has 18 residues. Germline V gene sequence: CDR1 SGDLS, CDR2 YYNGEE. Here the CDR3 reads CASSRRIGGLAGLDEQYF. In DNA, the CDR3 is TGTGCCAGCAGCCGTAGAATCGGTGGACTAGCGGGACTCGACGAGCAGTACTTC.

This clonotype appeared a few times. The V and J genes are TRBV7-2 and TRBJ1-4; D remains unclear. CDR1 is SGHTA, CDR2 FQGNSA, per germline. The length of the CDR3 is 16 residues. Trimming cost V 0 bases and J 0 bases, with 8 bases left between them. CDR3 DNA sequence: TGTGCCAGCAGCTTAGCCGGACTTGCAACTAATGAAAAACTGTTTTTT. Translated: CASSLAGLATNEKLFF. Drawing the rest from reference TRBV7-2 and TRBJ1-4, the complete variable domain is GAGVSQSPSNKVTEKGKDVELRCDPISGHTALYWYRQSLGQGLEFLIYFQGNSAPDKSGLPSDRFSAERTGGSVSTLTIQRTQQEDSAVYLCASSLAGLATNEKLFFGSGTQLSVL.

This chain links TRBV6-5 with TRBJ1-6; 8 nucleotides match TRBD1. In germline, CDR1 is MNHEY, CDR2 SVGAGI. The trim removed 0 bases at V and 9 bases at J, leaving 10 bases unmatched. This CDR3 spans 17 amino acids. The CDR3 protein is CASSYSRQGWSSSPLHF. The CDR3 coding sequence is TGTGCCAGCAGTTACTCCCGACAGGGGTGGTCTAGTTCACCCCTCCACTTT.

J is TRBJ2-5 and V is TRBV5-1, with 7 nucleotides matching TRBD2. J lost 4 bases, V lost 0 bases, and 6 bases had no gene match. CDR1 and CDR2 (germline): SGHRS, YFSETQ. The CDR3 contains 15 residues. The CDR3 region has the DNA TGCGCCAGCAGCTTGGCCGGGGTAGCGGGAGAGACCCAGTACTTC. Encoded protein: CASSLAGVAGETQYF.

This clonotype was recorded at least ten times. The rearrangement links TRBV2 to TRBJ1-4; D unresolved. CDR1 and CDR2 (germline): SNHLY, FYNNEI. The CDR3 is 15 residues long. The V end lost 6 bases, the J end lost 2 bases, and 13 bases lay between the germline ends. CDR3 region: CASSVDASTNEKLFF. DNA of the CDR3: TGTGCCAGCAGCGTAGATGCTTCGACTAATGAAAAACTGTTTTTT.

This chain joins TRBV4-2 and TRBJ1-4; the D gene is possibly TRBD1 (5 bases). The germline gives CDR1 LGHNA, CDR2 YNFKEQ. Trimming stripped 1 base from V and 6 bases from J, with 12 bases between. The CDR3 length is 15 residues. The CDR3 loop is CASSQGRGGDEKLFF. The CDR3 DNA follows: TGTGCCAGCAGCCAAGGAAGGGGCGGGGATGAAAAACTGTTTTTT.

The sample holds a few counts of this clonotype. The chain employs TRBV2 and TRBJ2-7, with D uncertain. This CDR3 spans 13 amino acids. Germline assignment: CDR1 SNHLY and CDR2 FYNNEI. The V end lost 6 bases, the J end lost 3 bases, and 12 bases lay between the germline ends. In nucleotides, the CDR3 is TGTGCCAGCAGAGACGGACCGATCTACGAGCAGTACTTC. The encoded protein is CASRDGPIYEQYF.

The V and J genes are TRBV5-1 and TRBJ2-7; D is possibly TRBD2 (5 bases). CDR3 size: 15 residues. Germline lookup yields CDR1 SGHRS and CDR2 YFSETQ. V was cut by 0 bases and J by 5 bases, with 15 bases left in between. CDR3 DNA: TGCGCCAGCAGCTTGGGAGGGCCCGGGTTCCACGAGCAGTACTTC. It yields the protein CASSLGGPGFHEQYF. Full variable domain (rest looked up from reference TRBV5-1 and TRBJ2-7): KAGVTQTPRYLIKTRGQQVTLSCSPISGHRSVSWYQQTPGQGLQFLFEYFSETQRNKGNFPGRFSGRQFSNSRSEMNVSTLELGDSALYLCASSLGGPGFHEQYFGPGTRLTVT.

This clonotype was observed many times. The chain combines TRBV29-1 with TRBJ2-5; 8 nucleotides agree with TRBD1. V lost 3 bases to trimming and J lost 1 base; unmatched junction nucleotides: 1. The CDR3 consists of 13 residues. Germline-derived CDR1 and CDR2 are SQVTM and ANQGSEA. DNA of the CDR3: TGCAGCGTTGACAGGGGGCCCCAAGAGACCCAGTACTTC. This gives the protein CSVDRGPQETQYF.

CDR3 in amino acids: CSARDEAPDTQYF. The CDR3 DNA sequence: TGCAGTGCTAGAGATGAGGCCCCAGATACGCAGTATTTT. This chain links TRBV20-1 with TRBJ2-3; D is unresolved. V lost 0 bases to trimming and J lost 4 bases, with 8 bases between them. This CDR3 spans 13 amino acids. Per the germline V gene, CDR1 is DFQATT and CDR2 is SNEGSKA (reference sequence).

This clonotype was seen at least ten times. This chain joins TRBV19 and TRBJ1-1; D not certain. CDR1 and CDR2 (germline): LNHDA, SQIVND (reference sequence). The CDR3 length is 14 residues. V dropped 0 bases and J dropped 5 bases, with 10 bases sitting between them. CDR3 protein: CASSIETAGTEAFF. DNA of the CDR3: TGTGCCAGTAGTATAGAAACTGCGGGGACTGAAGCTTTCTTT.